The 26 T cell receptor beta chains in this list originate from one sample, sequenced in a study of liver allograft versus peripheral blood T cells. For the study at large: The study compared liver allograft T cell receptor repertoires against peripheral blood repertoires of liver transplant recipients.

From the reads, TCRdb called clonotypes with MiXCR, one entry per CDR3 protein. The sample includes about 9,200 distinct CDR3 sequences, under 20% seen only once; the top ten take 1.5% to 2%. These receptors all stem from a human patient who had a liver transplant. The T cells may come from the graft donor.

This clonotype was detected ten times or more. DNA of the CDR3: TGTGCCAGTACGAAAGGGATCGCGAACACCGGGGAGCTGTTTTTT. Translating gives CASTKGIANTGELFF. V is TRBV19 and J is TRBJ2-2; no clear D gene. V was clipped by 7 bases and J by 0 bases, with 12 bases between them. Germline CDR1 LNHDA, CDR2 SQIVND (reference sequence). The CDR3 loop spans 15 amino acids. Looking up the rest from reference TRBV19 and TRBJ2-2 gives the full variable domain: DGGITQSPKYLFRKEGQNVTLSCEQNLNHDAMYWYRQDPGQGLRLIYYSQIVNDFQKGDIAEGYSVSREKKESFPLTVTSAQKNPTAFYLCASTKGIANTGELFFGEGSRLTVL.

This clonotype was seen a few times. V gene TRBV25-1 combines with J gene TRBJ2-2; 9 nucleotides align to TRBD2. The CDR3 totals 15 residues. V lost 7 bases to trimming and J lost 0 bases; unmatched junction nucleotides: 3. Per germline, CDR1 MGHDK and CDR2 SYGVNS. The CDR3 protein is CASMASGTNTGELFF. As DNA, the CDR3 is TGTGCCAGCATGGCTAGCGGGACGAACACCGGGGAGCTGTTTTTT.

V and J are TRBV19 and TRBJ2-3; D gene uncertain. Germline CDR1 LNHDA, CDR2 SQIVND (reference sequence). This CDR3 has 16 amino acids. Trimming removed 3 bases from V and 0 bases from J, with 13 bases in between. CDR3 in DNA: TGTGCCAGTAGTATCTCCGGGCAGTCAAGCACAGATACGCAGTATTTT. This gives the protein CASSISGQSSTDTQYF.

The genes are TRBV6-5 and TRBJ2-7; tentative D call: TRBD1 (5 bases). Per germline, CDR1 MNHEY and CDR2 SVGAGI. V was pared by 0 bases and J by 1 base, with 10 bases between. The CDR3 is made up of 15 amino acids. The CDR3 region is CASSYSGVWSYEQYF. CDR3 DNA: TGTGCCAGCAGTTACTCAGGGGTTTGGTCCTACGAGCAGTACTTC.

In its sample, this clonotype was seen a few times. The CDR3 coding sequence is TGTGCCAGCAGCCTACAGGGGACCGAGCAGTACTTC. Translation: CASSLQGTEQYF. The genes are TRBV5-5 and TRBJ2-7, with 7 bases that match TRBD1. CDR1 is SGHKS and CDR2 is YYEKEE in the germline V gene (reference sequence). Trimming removed 4 bases from V and 6 bases from J; junction bases left unmatched: 4. CDR3 size: 12 residues. Complete variable domain (other parts from reference TRBV5-5 and TRBJ2-7): DAGVTQSPTHLIKTRGQQVTLRCSPISGHKSVSWYQQVLGQGPQFIFQYYEKEERGRGNFPDRFSARQFPNYSSELNVNALLLGDSALYLCASSLQGTEQYFGPGTRLTVT.

This clonotype was seen only a few times. The chain joins TRBV19 to TRBJ2-7, with 10 nucleotides matching TRBD1. The CDR3 has 12 residues. Germline CDR1 reads LNHDA; CDR2 reads SQIVND (reference sequence). V trimming: 11 bases; J trimming: 3 bases; junction bases outside the gene matches: 4. The CDR3 DNA follows: TGTGCCGCCGGGACAGGGGTCTACGAGCAGTACTTC. Translation: CAAGTGVYEQYF.

This clonotype was seen a few times. The J gene is TRBJ2-2, the V gene TRBV29-1; D is possibly TRBD1 or TRBD2 (6 bases each). The germline V and J ends were trimmed by 7 bases and 0 bases, with 15 bases remaining between them. Germline V gives CDR1 SQVTM, CDR2 ANQGSEA. This CDR3 spans 15 amino acids. The CDR3 is CSAGGGGANTGELFF. CDR3 sequence (DNA): TGCAGCGCTGGTGGGGGCGGGGCGAACACCGGGGAGCTGTTTTTT.

V usage is TRBV6-5 and J usage is TRBJ2-7; TRBD2 matches at 11 bases. Losses at the gene ends were 2 bases for V and 3 bases for J; bases not matched to a gene: 3. The CDR3 runs 15 residues. Germline V gene data show CDR1 as MNHEY and CDR2 as SVGAGI. The CDR3 sequence is CASSYGGLADYEQYF. CDR3 DNA: TGTGCCAGCAGTTACGGGGGACTAGCGGACTACGAGCAGTACTTC.

A few counts support this clonotype. The rearrangement uses TRBV6-1 and TRBJ2-7; 9 positions match TRBD1. V gave up 2 bases and J gave up 0 bases; unmatched junction bases: 2. This CDR3 region has 15 residues. Germline CDR1 is MNHNS and CDR2 is SASEGT. For the CDR3, the DNA is TGTGCCAGCAGTGAAACAGGGGGCCCCTCCTACGAGCAGTACTTC. The encoded protein is CASSETGGPSYEQYF.

By its share, this clonotype is medium-sized (0.01 to 0.1%). The V and J genes are TRBV5-4 and TRBJ2-6, with unresolved D. CDR3 length: 15 residues. V gave up 0 bases and J gave up 0 bases, with 4 bases separating them. Germline V gene lookup returns CDR1 SGHNT and CDR2 YYREEE (reference sequence). CDR3 residues: CASSLGGSGANVLTF. The CDR3 DNA is TGTGCCAGCAGCTTGGGTGGCTCTGGGGCCAACGTCCTGACTTTC.

The chain employs TRBV28 and TRBJ2-7, with 9 bases matching TRBD2. Trimming took 10 bases from V and 3 from J; bases not matched to a gene: 4. CDR1 is MDHEN, CDR2 SYDVKM, per germline. This CDR3 contains 12 residues. CDR3 residues: CATRLADYEQYF. CDR3 in DNA: TGTGCCACCCGACTAGCGGACTACGAGCAGTACTTC.

Details on this clonotype: This may come from a read error, since a much larger clone is one base off. The chain is built from TRBV19 and TRBJ2-1, with D perhaps TRBD1 (6 bases). This CDR3 comprises 15 residues. Per the germline V gene, CDR1 is LNHDA and CDR2 is SQIVND (reference sequence). CDR3: CASSIEGGPYNEKFF. The CDR3, as DNA: TGTGCCAGTAGTATCGAAGGGGGACCATACAATGAGAAGTTCTTC.

This clonotype was counted ten times or more. This chain uses TRBV18 with TRBJ1-2; 12 positions match TRBD1. V lost 6 bases, J lost 3 bases, and 5 bases stayed unmatched. This CDR3 contains 15 residues. Per germline, CDR1 KGHSH and CDR2 LQKENI. This CDR3 reads CASSPGQGADYGYTF. CDR3 bases: TGTGCCAGCTCTCCGGGACAGGGGGCAGACTATGGCTACACCTTC.

By proportion, this clonotype is medium-sized. V gene TRBV27 combines with J gene TRBJ1-6, with D possibly TRBD1 on 6 matching bases. This CDR3 has 15 amino acids. V dropped 6 bases and J dropped 10 bases, with 19 bases sitting between them. The germline V gene has CDR1 MNHEY and CDR2 SMNVEV (reference sequence). The CDR3 sequence: CASSPDPGGGSPLHF. The CDR3 bases are TGTGCCAGCAGCCCCGATCCTGGGGGCGGATCACCCCTCCACTTT.

This clonotype was detected only a few times. The chain joins TRBV7-9 to TRBJ2-2; unclear D gene. Trimming stripped 5 bases from V and 1 base from J, with 11 bases between. The germline V gene encodes CDR1 SEHNR and CDR2 FQNEAQ (reference sequence). The CDR3 has 15 amino acids. The DNA for the CDR3 is TGTGCCAGCAGCCCGCGGACGGGGAACACCGGGGAGCTGTTTTTT. Protein product: CASSPRTGNTGELFF.

This clonotype is medium-sized in the sample. V is TRBV6-5 and J is TRBJ2-2; perhaps TRBD2 as D (6 bases). The CDR3 covers 14 residues. The ends were cut back, 6 bases at V and 4 bases at J, with 12 bases in the middle. Germline V lookup: CDR1 MNHEY, CDR2 SVGAGI. The CDR3 loop reads CASREVGGTGELFF. The DNA for the CDR3 is TGTGCCAGCAGGGAGGTGGGAGGCACCGGGGAGCTGTTTTTT.

In this sample, this clonotype is medium-sized. J is TRBJ2-7 and V is TRBV29-1, with 10 bases that match TRBD1. V gave up 7 bases and J gave up 2 bases; unmatched junction bases: 14. CDR3 length: 16 residues. Germline V gene lookup returns CDR1 SQVTM and CDR2 ANQGSEA. CDR3 in amino acids: CSALGAGQGSAYEQYF. CDR3 coding DNA: TGCAGCGCGCTAGGAGCGGGACAGGGGAGTGCCTACGAGCAGTACTTC.

This clonotype was observed a few times. V usage is TRBV20-1 and J usage is TRBJ1-6; 7 positions agree with TRBD1. The V and J ends lost 1 base and 9 bases, in that order; junction bases with no gene match: 9. This CDR3 contains 15 residues. CDR1 is DFQATT, CDR2 SNEGSKA, per germline (reference sequence). Written as DNA, the CDR3 is TGCAGTGCTAGAGGAGGGCAGGGGGATTTTTCACCCCTCCACTTT. Translation gives CSARGGQGDFSPLHF.

This clonotype turned up a few times. The V call is TRBV7-3, the J call TRBJ1-1, with a tentative D call TRBD1 (6 bases). The germline V gene has CDR1 SGHTA and CDR2 FQGTGA. The CDR3 totals 14 residues. V lost 0 bases, J lost 10 bases, and 15 bases lay in between. CDR3 DNA sequence: TGTGCCAGCAGCTTAACGGCAGGGGTAGTAGGAGCTTTCTTT. Its translation: CASSLTAGVVGAFF.

As for this clonotype: An end of the junction does not agree with germline; a read error may underlie this. The V gene is TRBV28, the J gene TRBJ2-5, with D uncertain. CDR3 length: 12 residues. The germline V gene has CDR1 MDHEN and CDR2 SYDVKM. The CDR3 spells CASESNQETQCF. The CDR3 region has the DNA TGTGCCAGCGAATCTAATCAAGAGACCCAGTGCTTC.

This clonotype was detected many times. Relative to the germline gene, one junction end is altered; a read error may explain this. CDR3 coding DNA: TGTGCCAGCAGTCCTGCCTCCTTCGAGCAGTACTTC. It is translated as CASSPASFEQYF. The chain is built from TRBV6-2 or TRBV6-3 and TRBJ2-7; D is unresolved. CDR3 length equals 12 residues. The germline CDR1 and CDR2 sequences are MNHEY and SVGEGT.

The J gene is TRBJ2-7, the V gene TRBV19; D possibly corresponds to TRBD1 (5 bases). V was pared by 11 bases and J by 5 bases, with 19 bases between. Per the germline V gene, CDR1 is LNHDA and CDR2 is SQIVND (reference sequence). The CDR3 is 13 amino acids. This chain's CDR3 is CACRATPMDEQYF. DNA for the CDR3: TGTGCCTGCAGGGCTACGCCTATGGACGAGCAGTACTTC.

This clonotype appeared many times. The chain joins TRBV18 to TRBJ2-7, with D possibly TRBD1 on 5 matching bases. The germline V gene encodes CDR1 KGHSH and CDR2 LQKENI. V was cut by 4 bases and J by 4 bases, with 8 bases left in between. This CDR3 has 12 amino acids. The CDR3 DNA is TGTGCCAGCTCACTAGACAGTTACGAGCAGTACTTC. Translation: CASSLDSYEQYF.

The chain couples TRBV9 to TRBJ2-3; perhaps TRBD2 as D (6 bases). The length of the CDR3 is 16 residues. The germline V gene encodes CDR1 SGDLS and CDR2 YYNGEE. Trimming pared 2 bases from V and 0 bases from J, leaving 13 bases between. This CDR3 reads CASSVGLTKSTDTQYF. The CDR3 region has the DNA TGTGCCAGCAGCGTGGGACTCACGAAAAGCACAGATACGCAGTATTTT.

This clonotype was observed many times. The gene calls are TRBV24-1 and TRBJ2-3, with 9 bases matching TRBD2. V gave up 7 bases and J gave up 5 bases; unmatched junction bases: 3. The CDR3 is 13 amino acids. Germline values: CDR1 KGHDR, CDR2 SFDVKD. The CDR3 DNA follows: TGTGCCACCAGCGCTAGCGGGGTAGATACGCAGTATTTT. This codes for CATSASGVDTQYF.

The V gene is TRBV25-1, the J gene TRBJ2-2; no clear D gene. Trimming cost V 4 bases and J 6 bases, with 6 bases left between them. The germline gives CDR1 MGHDK, CDR2 SYGVNS. The CDR3 runs to 12 residues. The CDR3 sequence: CASSAQPGELFF. The CDR3 region has the DNA TGTGCCAGCAGTGCTCAACCCGGGGAGCTGTTTTTT.